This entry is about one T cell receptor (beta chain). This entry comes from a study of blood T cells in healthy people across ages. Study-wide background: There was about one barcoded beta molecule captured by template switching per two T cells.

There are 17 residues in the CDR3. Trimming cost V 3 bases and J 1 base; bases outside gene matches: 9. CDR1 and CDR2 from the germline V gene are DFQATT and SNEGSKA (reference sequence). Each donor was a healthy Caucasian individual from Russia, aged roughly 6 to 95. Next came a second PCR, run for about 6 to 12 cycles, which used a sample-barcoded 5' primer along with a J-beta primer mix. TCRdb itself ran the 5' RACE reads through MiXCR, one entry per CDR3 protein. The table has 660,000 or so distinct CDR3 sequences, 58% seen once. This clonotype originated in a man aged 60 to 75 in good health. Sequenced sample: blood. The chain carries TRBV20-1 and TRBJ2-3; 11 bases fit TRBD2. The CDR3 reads CSASLGATSGGTDTQYF. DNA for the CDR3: TGCAGTGCTAGCCTAGGGGCGACTAGCGGGGGCACAGATACGCAGTATTTT.